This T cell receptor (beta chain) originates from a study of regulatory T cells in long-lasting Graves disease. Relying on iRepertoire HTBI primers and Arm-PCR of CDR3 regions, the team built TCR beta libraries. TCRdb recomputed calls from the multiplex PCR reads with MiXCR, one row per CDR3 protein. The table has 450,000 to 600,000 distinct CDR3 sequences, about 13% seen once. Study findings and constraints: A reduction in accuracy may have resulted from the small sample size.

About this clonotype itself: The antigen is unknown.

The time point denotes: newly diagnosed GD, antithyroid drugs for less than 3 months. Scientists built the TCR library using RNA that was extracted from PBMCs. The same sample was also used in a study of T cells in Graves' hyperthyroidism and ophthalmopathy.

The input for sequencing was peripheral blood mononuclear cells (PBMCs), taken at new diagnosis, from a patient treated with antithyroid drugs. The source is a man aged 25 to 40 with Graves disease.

CDR3 nucleotide sequence: TGTGCCAGCTCGGGGGCCGGGACACCGCCCAATCAGCCCCAGCATTTT. This codes for CASSGAGTPPNQPQHF. The rearrangement joins TRBV27 to TRBJ1-5; D perhaps matches TRBD1 (6 bases). The germline V gene has CDR1 MNHEY and CDR2 SMNVEV (reference sequence). This CDR3 spans 16 amino acids. Deletions cut 8 bases from V and 3 bases from J, with 20 bases between.